The source of this T cell receptor beta chain is a study of beta chain features in type 1 diabetes. This clone occurred a few times. The CDR3 extends over 15 amino acids. Germline V gene sequence: CDR1 MDHEN, CDR2 SYDVKM. V was pared by 7 bases and J by 4 bases, with 10 bases of the junction left unmatched. The authors reverse transcribed all of the isolated RNA, so sequencing captured expressed TCRB transcripts. TCRdb's copy holds only in-frame clones and misses some; the assay was immunoSEQ multiplex PCR. The sample includes around 300,000 clones, approximately 10% of them seen just once. Sequencing was done on a sample of naive CD4+ T cells from blood. This clonotype was obtained from a woman aged 25 to 39 in good health. The rearrangement links TRBV28 to TRBJ1-2, with TRBD1 matching 9 bases. The CDR3 region has the DNA TGTGCCAGCACCAATTACAGGGGGCCTGGCTATGGCTACACCTTC. It translates to CASTNYRGPGYGYTF.